The clone carrying this T cell receptor (beta chain) was seen a handful of times. Its antigen is not identified. This entry comes from a study of cytomegalovirus exposure and HLA in healthy donors. Study details: Inside one of the first data releases sat around 86 million unique TCRs taken from HLA-typed donors. Study-wide points: With high specificity and sensitivity, the classifier reportedly diagnosed cytomegalovirus status. In an earlier analysis, in roughly 600 donors, most V segments appeared productive either ~90% or ~30% of the time. Donors were assumed by presence/absence analyses to have roughly uniform sequencing depth.

Germline CDR1 reads SEHNR; CDR2 reads FQNEAQ (reference sequence). The CDR3 covers 10 residues. V was shortened by 5 bases and J by 10 bases, with 6 bases between the two germline ends. 13 Jbeta primers and 60 Vbeta primers were used for the PCR. The method was immunoSEQ multiplex PCR; TCRdb's version includes in-frame clones alone and lacks a portion of them. The sample consists of approximately 30,000 clones, approximately 61% of them appearing once. The sample taken for sequencing was PBMCs. The receptor was isolated from a man between 50 and 59 years old in good health and CMV-seropositive. The chain couples TRBV7-9 to TRBJ2-1; D call uncertain. CDR3 bases: TGTGCCAGCAGCGTGGAGGAGCAGTTCTTC. It specifies CASSVEEQFF.